Listed here are 5 T cell receptor beta chains from one sample, sequenced in a study of T cell responses to AZD1222 COVID-19 vaccine. Profiling relied on immunoSEQ multiplex PCR, and the TCRdb table lists in-frame clones only, not all of them. The table lists about 160,000 clones, 91% of them singletons. Sequenced material: peripheral blood, taken 28 days after the second AZD1222 dose. The receptors come from an adult who received the AZD1222 COVID-19 vaccine.

This chain joins TRBV19 and TRBJ2-7; 8 nucleotides line up with TRBD1. After removal of 5 bases from V and 5 bases from J, the junction contained 5 bases not matched to a gene. Looked up from germline, CDR1 is LNHDA and CDR2 is SQIVND (reference sequence). CDR3 length: 13 residues. CDR3 nucleotides: TGTGCCAGTAGTGCAGGACAGGGCGACGAGCAGTACTTC. This codes for CASSAGQGDEQYF.

The chain employs TRBV12-3 or TRBV12-4 and TRBJ1-5; D remains ambiguous. V gave up 6 bases and J gave up 5 bases, with 8 bases separating them. This CDR3 comprises 12 residues. The CDR3: CASRGSDQPQHF. CDR3 in DNA: TGTGCCAGCAGGGGTTCAGATCAGCCCCAGCATTTT.

This chain connects TRBV5-1 to TRBJ2-1; possibly TRBD1 for D (5 bases). The CDR3 loop spans 14 amino acids. Germline V lookup: CDR1 SGHRS, CDR2 YFSETQ. V was pared by 4 bases and J by 7 bases, with 15 bases between. The CDR3 DNA sequence: TGCGCCAGCAGCAGGCCAGGGTTAGAGAATGAGCAGTTCTTC. It is translated as CASSRPGLENEQFF.

This chain joins TRBV7-3 and TRBJ2-4; TRBD2 matches at 11 bases. The V segment lost 5 bases and the J segment 0 bases; nucleotides outside the gene matches: 6. CDR1 is SGHTA, CDR2 FQGTGA, per germline. The CDR3 runs 17 residues. The CDR3 DNA reads TGTGCCAGCAGCATCACTAGCGGGAGACTAGCCAAAAACATTCAGTACTTC. Its protein product is CASSITSGRLAKNIQYF.

The V and J genes are TRBV24-1 and TRBJ2-3; 7 nucleotides match TRBD1. The junction had 5 bases not matched to a gene; V was cut back by 7 bases and J by 2 bases. The CDR3 contains 14 residues. Looked up from germline, CDR1 is KGHDR and CDR2 is SFDVKD. In nucleotides, the CDR3 is TGTGCCACCAGGACAGGGAGTATCACAGATACGCAGTATTTT. Translated, it gives CATRTGSITDTQYF.